Listed below are T cell receptor beta chains from one sample, sequenced in a study of blood T cell repertoires in COVID-19. TCRdb's copy holds only in-frame clones and misses some; the assay was immunoSEQ multiplex PCR. The table lists 200,000 to 250,000 clones, approximately 86% of them singletons. The sequencing sample was made of peripheral blood. These receptor sequences come from a young woman with COVID-19, enrolled during active disease. The CDR3 runs from the conserved cysteine through the conserved F or W. The D gene is left open where the match is weak. Expanded clones get a size class; other rows say once, few or many, or leave the size out.

>TRBJ1-2|-|-|TRBV24-1
CATSDFAAGKYGYTF
TGTGCCACCAGTGATTTCGCGGCAGGGAAGTATGGCTACACCTTC
>TRBJ2-5|TRBD1|-|TRBV5-1
CASSGQGETQYF
TGCGCCAGCAGTGGACAGGGGGAGACCCAGTACTTC
>TRBJ1-2|-|-|TRBV30
CAWSQTEFYGYTF
TGTGCCTGGAGCCAGACAGAATTCTATGGCTACACCTTC
>TRBJ2-7|-|few|TRBV2
CASDQTSEYEQYF
TGTGCCAGCGATCAGACTAGTGAATACGAGCAGTACTTC
>TRBJ2-3|-|-|TRBV6-2/TRBV6-3
CASSYNAEDTDTQYF
TGTGCCAGCAGTTACAACGCGGAGGACACAGATACGCAGTATTTT
>TRBJ2-7|TRBD2|-|TRBV6-5
CASSYSSGGSYEQYF
TGTGCCAGCAGTTACTCGTCGGGGGGTTCCTACGAGCAGTACTTC
>TRBJ2-2|-|-|TRBV7-6
CASSLEGSTGELFF
TGTGCCAGCAGCTTAGAGGGGTCTACCGGGGAGCTGTTTTTT
>TRBJ2-3|-|few|TRBV27
CASSLWVPMNQGYSTDTQYF
TGTGCCAGCAGTTTATGGGTCCCGATGAATCAGGGGTATAGCACAGATACGCAGTATTTT
>TRBJ1-1|TRBD1|-|TRBV5-1
CASSRQGASEAFF
TGCGCCAGCAGCCGACAGGGGGCTTCTGAAGCTTTCTTT
>TRBJ2-6|TRBD1|-|TRBV5-1
CASSFKTGRSGANVLTF
TGCGCCAGCAGCTTTAAGACAGGGCGCTCTGGGGCCAACGTCCTGACTTTC
>TRBJ1-4|-|-|TRBV28
CASSFSGTSEKLFF
TGTGCCAGCAGTTTTAGCGGAACAAGTGAAAAACTGTTTTTT
>TRBJ2-7|-|-|TRBV19
CASSIRGSSYEQYF
TGTGCCAGTAGTATCCGGGGGTCCTCCTACGAGCAGTACTTC
>TRBJ2-7|TRBD2|-|TRBV6-2/TRBV6-3
CASSYPSGGASYEQYF
TGTGCCAGCAGTTACCCAAGCGGGGGGGCGTCCTACGAGCAGTACTTC
>TRBJ1-2|-|-|TRBV10-3
CAITPGGVGGYTF
TGTGCCATCACCCCCGGGGGGGTGGGAGGCTACACCTTC
>TRBJ1-6|-|-|TRBV2
CASTLQGSGPPLHF
TGTGCCAGCACCCTACAGGGTAGTGGTCCACCCCTCCACTTT
>TRBJ1-4|-|-|TRBV10-3
CAISESAGKGEKLFF
TGTGCCATCAGTGAGTCGGCAGGGAAGGGTGAAAAACTGTTTTTT
>TRBJ2-3|-|-|TRBV9
CASSVRGSTDTQYF
TGTGCCAGCAGCGTGCGGGGTAGCACAGATACGCAGTATTTT
>TRBJ2-5|-|-|TRBV19
CASSIDDRDKETQYF
TGTGCCAGTAGTATAGACGACCGGGACAAAGAGACCCAGTACTTC
>TRBJ2-7|-|-|TRBV27
CASSVGQGEIYEQYF
TGTGCCAGCAGTGTGGGACAAGGGGAGATCTACGAGCAGTACTTC
>TRBJ2-7|-|-|TRBV5-1
CASSNHRTGGKDEQYF
TGCGCCAGCAGCAATCACAGGACAGGCGGGAAGGACGAGCAGTACTTC
>TRBJ2-2|-|-|TRBV2
CASSVVFPYTGELFF
TGTGCCAGCAGTGTCGTTTTTCCCTACACCGGGGAGCTGTTTTTT
>TRBJ2-7|TRBD1|few|TRBV7-2
CASSSYRGRNEQYF
TGTGCCAGCAGCTCCTACAGGGGCAGGAACGAGCAGTACTTC
>TRBJ2-3|TRBD2|-|TRBV28
CASSFFRRRSGGAYGVDTQYF
TGTGCCAGCAGTTTTTTCAGACGGCGTAGCGGGGGGGCGTATGGAGTAGATACGCAGTATTTT
>TRBJ2-2|-|few|TRBV2
CASVESGELFF
TGTGCCAGCGTCGAGTCAGGGGAGCTGTTTTTT
>TRBJ2-2|-|few|TRBV5-4
CASKDSGPNTGELFF
TGTGCCAGCAAGGATAGCGGCCCGAACACCGGGGAGCTGTTTTTT
>TRBJ1-4|TRBD1|-|TRBV5-1
CASSPPGTGHEKLFF
TGCGCCAGCAGCCCCCCAGGGACAGGACATGAAAAACTGTTTTTT
>TRBJ2-1|-|-|TRBV4-2
CASSQEPQGGPYNEQFF
TGTGCCAGCAGCCAAGAACCACAGGGAGGGCCCTACAATGAGCAGTTCTTC
>TRBJ2-7|TRBD1|-|TRBV29-1
CSVDEGQSYEQYF
TGCAGCGTTGATGAGGGACAGTCCTACGAGCAGTACTTC
>TRBJ2-5|TRBD1|-|TRBV6-2/TRBV6-3
CASSRQGGETQYF
TGTGCCAGCAGCAGACAGGGTGGAGAGACCCAGTACTTC
>TRBJ1-5|-|-|TRBV19
CASSIGQLRNQPQHF
TGTGCCAGTAGTATAGGACAGCTACGCAATCAGCCCCAGCATTTT
>TRBJ1-1|-|-|TRBV9
CASSVGGSSLGNTEAFF
TGTGCCAGCAGCGTAGGAGGGAGTTCGTTAGGGAACACTGAAGCTTTCTTT
>TRBJ1-1|-|-|TRBV30
CAWSPQKNTEAFF
TGTGCCTGGAGTCCCCAGAAGAACACTGAAGCTTTCTTT
>TRBJ2-1|-|-|TRBV6-7
CASSYTDNEQFF
TGTGCCAGCAGTTACACAGATAATGAGCAGTTCTTC
>TRBJ1-5|-|-|TRBV4-3
CASSQDIGTGNQPQHF
TGCGCCAGCAGCCAAGATATTGGTACAGGCAATCAGCCCCAGCATTTT
>TRBJ2-1|-|-|TRBV12-3/TRBV12-4
CASSLAATEQFF
TGTGCCAGCAGTTTAGCGGCCACCGAGCAGTTCTTC
>TRBJ1-1|TRBD1|once|TRBV29-1
CSGGGQGARRNTEAFF
TGCAGCGGCGGAGGACAGGGGGCTAGGAGGAACACTGAAGCTTTCTTT
>TRBJ2-1|-|once|TRBV5-1
CASSSRLGSNEQFF
TGCGCCAGCAGCTCCCGTTTGGGCTCCAATGAGCAGTTCTTC
>TRBJ2-2|TRBD2|-|TRBV5-4
CASSIGTSTGELFF
TGTGCCAGCAGCATAGGGACTAGCACCGGGGAGCTGTTTTTT
>TRBJ1-2|TRBD1|-|TRBV27
CASSFSGQGLYGYTF
TGTGCCAGCAGTTTTTCGGGACAGGGGCTCTATGGCTACACCTTC
>TRBJ2-5|TRBD2|-|TRBV5-1
CASSSDLAGGGETQYF
TGCGCCAGCAGCTCGGATTTAGCGGGGGGCGGGGAGACCCAGTACTTC
>TRBJ1-1|TRBD1|-|TRBV5-1
CASSSGTGEAEAFF
TGCGCCAGCAGCTCTGGAACAGGGGAGGCTGAAGCTTTCTTT
>TRBJ2-3|TRBD2|-|TRBV5-1
CASSGGLAGDTDTQYF
TGCGCCAGCAGCGGGGGACTAGCGGGGGACACAGATACGCAGTATTTT
>TRBJ1-1|-|-|TRBV29-1
CSVRNRVDPEAFF
TGCAGCGTTAGGAACAGGGTAGACCCTGAAGCTTTCTTT
>TRBJ2-5|-|-|TRBV15
CATSRGQQETQYF
TGTGCCACCAGCAGAGGACAACAAGAGACCCAGTACTTC
>TRBJ2-5|-|-|TRBV9
CASSAGGGGETQYF
TGTGCCAGCAGCGCTGGGGGAGGAGGAGAGACCCAGTACTTC
>TRBJ2-3|-|-|TRBV30
CAWSVLGFRAQYF
TGTGCCTGGAGTGTGCTAGGCTTTCGGGCGCAGTATTTT
>TRBJ2-1|-|-|TRBV5-4
CASSHDRSNEQFF
TGTGCCAGCAGCCATGACAGGAGCAATGAGCAGTTCTTC
>TRBJ2-5|TRBD2|-|TRBV18
CASSPTSGGSQETQYF
TGTGCCAGCTCACCAACTAGCGGGGGATCTCAAGAGACCCAGTACTTC
>TRBJ1-2|TRBD1|-|TRBV11-2
CASSLEGQPRFYGYTF
TGTGCCAGCAGCTTAGAGGGACAGCCCCGTTTCTATGGCTACACCTTC
>TRBJ2-3|-|-|TRBV27
CATSSGSGREHRDTQYF
TGTGCCACTAGTTCGGGCTCGGGCCGGGAGCATAGAGATACGCAGTATTTT
>TRBJ2-7|-|-|TRBV7-2
CASSLASGGEQYF
TGTGCCAGCAGCTTAGCGAGTGGAGGCGAGCAGTACTTC
>TRBJ1-5|TRBD1|few|TRBV16
CASSGTEGGQPQHF
TGTGCCAGCAGCGGGACAGAGGGCGGTCAGCCCCAGCATTTT
>TRBJ2-7|TRBD2|-|TRBV6-5
CASSYSNSGSREQYF
TGTGCCAGCAGTTACTCGAACAGCGGGAGTAGAGAGCAGTACTTC
>TRBJ2-3|-|-|TRBV5-1
CASSLGTRWPTDTQYF
TGCGCCAGCAGCCTCGGGACTCGATGGCCAACAGATACGCAGTATTTT
>TRBJ1-1|-|-|TRBV3-1/TRBV3-2
CASSDRLGLGNTEAFF
TGTGCCAGCAGCGACAGGTTAGGCCTTGGGAACACTGAAGCTTTCTTT
>TRBJ1-5|TRBD1|-|TRBV6-5
CASGGQGALQPQHF
TGTGCCAGCGGGGGACAGGGGGCTCTTCAGCCCCAGCATTTT
>TRBJ2-2|TRBD2|-|TRBV4-2
CASSKLAGGNTGELFF
TGTGCCAGCAGCAAACTAGCGGGAGGTAACACCGGGGAGCTGTTTTTT
>TRBJ1-1|-|-|TRBV30
CAWSPPGWNTEAFF
TGTGCCTGGAGCCCCCCGGGATGGAACACTGAAGCTTTCTTT
>TRBJ2-3|TRBD2|-|TRBV6-2/TRBV6-3
CASSLVGGKNTQYF
TGTGCCAGCAGCCTTGTCGGGGGGAAAAATACGCAGTATTTT
>TRBJ1-1|-|-|TRBV9
CASSGTVNTEAFF
TGTGCCAGCAGCGGGACTGTCAACACTGAAGCTTTCTTT